Shown below are 31 T cell receptor beta chains from a single sample sequenced in a study of shared clonotypes between healthy human individuals (dated by TCRdb to 2020 to 2021). Library generation was performed with the immunoSEQ multiplex PCR assay. In TCRdb, the immuneACCESS table is reduced to in-frame sequences with V and J assigned. These tables do not hold every clone; where another copy was compared, an unresolved V gene accounts for under half, and the others remain unexplained. Recorded for this sample are approximately 2.5 million clones; 93% of them occurred a single time. The ten largest clones take up around 0.37% of the sample. The sequenced sample consisted of naive CD4+ T cells from PBMCs. In light of the paper, this sample's cell subset or site label describes: CD45RA+ positively selected. These receptor sequences come from a man aged 18 to 35 in good health. Some clones in this sample may be carry-over from other donors' samples.

This clone was found once. The rearrangement links TRBV7-9 to TRBJ2-7; 7 bases are shared with TRBD1. CDR1 is SEHNR and CDR2 is FQNEAQ in the germline V gene (reference sequence). The CDR3 runs 13 residues. V was clipped by 5 bases and J by 6 bases; unmatched bases: 7. In nucleotides, the CDR3 is TGTGCCAGCAGCGTCACAGGGGTGGGCGAGCAGTACTTC. Residues: CASSVTGVGEQYF.

This chain joins TRBV4-3 and TRBJ1-5, with D uncertain. CDR1 and CDR2 from the germline V gene are LGHNA and YSLEER. The germline V and J ends were trimmed by 0 bases and 5 bases, with 5 bases remaining between them. The CDR3 spans 13 residues. This CDR3 is CASSQDVYQPQHF. The CDR3 nucleotides are TGCGCCAGCAGCCAAGACGTGTATCAGCCCCAGCATTTT.

The J gene is TRBJ1-2, the V gene TRBV7-2; the D is unclear. CDR1 is SGHTA and CDR2 is FQGNSA in the germline V gene. The CDR3 sequence is 11 residues long. V was trimmed by 4 bases and J by 5 bases, leaving 5 bases between them. The CDR3 region is CASSSQYGYTF. Written as DNA, the CDR3 is TGTGCCAGCAGCTCCCAGTATGGCTACACCTTC. Supplemented by reference TRBV7-2 and TRBJ1-2, the full variable domain reads GAGVSQSPSNKVTEKGKDVELRCDPISGHTALYWYRQSLGQGLEFLIYFQGNSAPDKSGLPSDRFSAERTGGSVSTLTIQRTQQEDSAVYLCASSSQYGYTFGSGTRLTVV.

V is TRBV5-8 and J is TRBJ2-3; D gene unclear. Trimming stripped 5 bases from V and 9 bases from J, with 10 bases between. CDR1 SGHTS and CDR2 YDEGEE come from the germline V gene. CDR3 length: 11 amino acids. The CDR3 DNA sequence: TGTGCCAGCAGGGGTTTTCTGACGCAGTATTTT. Its translation: CASRGFLTQYF. Full variable domain (remainder filled in from reference TRBV5-8 and TRBJ2-3): EAGVTQSPTHLIKTRGQQATLRCSPISGHTSVYWYQQALGLGLQFLLWYDEGEERNRGNFPPRFSGRQFPNYSSELNVNALELEDSALYLCASRGFLTQYFGPGTRLTVL.

The V and J genes are TRBV14 and TRBJ2-3; 11 bases align to TRBD2. The CDR3 covers 15 residues. Germline V gene sequence: CDR1 SGHDN, CDR2 FVKESK. V lost 3 bases, J lost 3 bases, and 2 bases stayed unmatched. The CDR3 DNA reads as TGTGCCAGCAGCCATCCTAGCGGGAGGACAGATACGCAGTATTTT. Encoded protein: CASSHPSGRTDTQYF.

V gene TRBV30 combines with J gene TRBJ1-2; D is undetermined. The CDR3 extends over 16 amino acids. Germline V gives CDR1 GTSNPN, CDR2 SVGIG (reference sequence). V lost 1 base and J 8 bases, leaving 23 bases between the germline ends. CDR3 residues: CAWSAPGYMWVGGYTF. CDR3 DNA sequence: TGTGCCTGGAGTGCTCCGGGCTACATGTGGGTTGGAGGCTACACCTTC.

The V gene is TRBV7-2, the J gene TRBJ2-5, with 11 bases that match TRBD2. There are 17 residues in the CDR3. Germline V gene lookup returns CDR1 SGHTA and CDR2 FQGNSA. The V segment lost 4 bases and the J segment 8 bases; nucleotides outside the gene matches: 15. The CDR3 sequence: CASSSRTSGYSVGTQYF. The CDR3 DNA follows: TGTGCCAGCAGCTCCCGGACTAGCGGGTATTCGGTCGGAACCCAGTACTTC.

This chain uses TRBV14 with TRBJ1-1; D might be TRBD1 (5 bases). V lost 1 base, J lost 4 bases, and 13 bases lay in between. This CDR3 has 15 amino acids. Germline assignment: CDR1 SGHDN and CDR2 FVKESK. The CDR3 spells CASSQVGKGVTEAFF. CDR3 sequence (DNA): TGTGCCAGCAGCCAAGTTGGAAAAGGGGTCACTGAAGCTTTCTTT.

This clone was counted between two and nine times. The J gene is TRBJ2-4, the V gene TRBV29-1; the match to TRBD2 covers 7 bases. The CDR3 consists of 11 residues. Germline lookup yields CDR1 SQVTM and CDR2 ANQGSEA. V lost 3 bases, J lost 7 bases, and 0 bases stayed unmatched. CDR3 DNA sequence: TGCAGCGTTGAGCGGGAGAACATTCAGTACTTC. Translation gives CSVERENIQYF.

This clone was recorded a few times. V usage is TRBV18 and J usage is TRBJ1-1; D not resolved. This CDR3 has 13 amino acids. Deletions cut 4 bases from V and 9 bases from J, with 15 bases between. Germline V gene sequence: CDR1 KGHSH, CDR2 LQKENI. This chain's CDR3 is CASSQEYGGQAFF. CDR3 nucleotides: TGTGCCAGCTCACAAGAATACGGTGGACAAGCTTTCTTT.

In this sample, this clone turned up a few times. The rearrangement joins TRBV5-1 to TRBJ2-7, with D perhaps TRBD2 (6 bases). Germline V CDR1 and CDR2: SGHRS, YFSETQ. V was pared by 4 bases and J by 3 bases, with 11 bases between. This CDR3 region has 13 residues. DNA of the CDR3: TGCGCCAGCAGCACCGGGGGTTACTACGAGCAGTACTTC. Its protein is CASSTGGYYEQYF.

The chain links TRBV28 to TRBJ2-1; 7 bases match TRBD2. The CDR3 has 16 amino acids. CDR1 and CDR2 from the germline V gene are MDHEN and SYDVKM. J was trimmed by 6 bases and V by 6 bases; bases with no gene match: 14. This chain's CDR3 is CASSRPLGRAGNEQFF. CDR3 in DNA: TGTGCCAGCAGCCGCCCCCTGGGGAGGGCCGGCAATGAGCAGTTCTTC.

The gene calls are TRBV28 and TRBJ1-5; tentative D call: TRBD1 (6 bases). The CDR3 covers 14 residues. Trimming cost V 5 bases and J 6 bases, with 14 bases left between them. The germline V gene encodes CDR1 MDHEN and CDR2 SYDVKM. The CDR3 reads CASSTRTVGQPQHF. In DNA form, the CDR3 reads TGTGCCAGCAGTACCAGGACAGTAGGTCAGCCCCAGCATTTT.

The CDR3 nucleotides read TGTGCCAGCAGTCAAATTGCCCTAGCGGGATGGGCGAACACCGGGGAGCTGTTTTTT. Amino acids: CASSQIALAGWANTGELFF. V usage is TRBV7-3 and J usage is TRBJ2-2; TRBD2 aligns across 9 bases. There are 19 residues in the CDR3. V shed 6 bases, J shed 0 bases, and the junction held 14 bases outside the gene matches. CDR1 is SGHTA, CDR2 FQGTGA, per germline.

The V and J genes are TRBV28 and TRBJ1-4; TRBD1 might be the D (5 bases). Trimming removed 10 bases from V and 3 bases from J, with 9 bases in between. The CDR3 contains 12 residues. In germline, CDR1 is MDHEN, CDR2 SYDVKM. The CDR3: CATRVSNEKLFF. In DNA form, the CDR3 reads TGTGCCACCAGGGTTTCTAATGAAAAACTGTTTTTT.

The chain combines TRBV11-2 with TRBJ2-3; TRBD2 agrees at 12 bases. This CDR3 spans 17 amino acids. Germline lookup yields CDR1 SGHAT and CDR2 FQNNGV. V was clipped by 3 bases and J by 4 bases; unmatched bases: 8. The CDR3 is CASSLIRLAGDPDTQYF. The CDR3 bases are TGTGCCAGCAGCTTGATCAGACTAGCGGGGGACCCAGATACGCAGTATTTT.

As to this clone: This sample also contains other DNA sequences that code for the same CDR3. This rearrangement joins TRBV7-2 to TRBJ1-5; TRBD1 aligns across 9 bases. The CDR3 runs to 13 residues. Per germline, CDR1 SGHTA and CDR2 FQGNSA. V was pared by 3 bases and J by 7 bases, with 1 base of the junction left unmatched. The CDR3 loop reads CASSLDRGQPQHF. Here the CDR3 DNA reads TGTGCCAGCAGCTTGGACAGGGGCCAGCCCCAGCATTTT. The whole variable domain, filled in from reference TRBV7-2 and TRBJ1-5, reads GAGVSQSPSNKVTEKGKDVELRCDPISGHTALYWYRQSLGQGLEFLIYFQGNSAPDKSGLPSDRFSAERTGGSVSTLTIQRTQQEDSAVYLCASSLDRGQPQHFGDGTRLSIL.

The genes are TRBV5-1 and TRBJ2-3, with a possible D match to TRBD1 (6 bases). V was clipped by 0 bases and J by 5 bases, with 13 bases between them. Germline V CDR1 and CDR2: SGHRS, YFSETQ. This CDR3 is built from 15 residues. In nucleotides, the CDR3 is TGCGCCAGCAGCTTGGCGGGGCAGGGGAAAGATACGCAGTATTTT. Translation: CASSLAGQGKDTQYF.

The genes are TRBV19 and TRBJ2-1, with TRBD1 identical over 9 bases. V dropped 1 base and J dropped 9; count of bases not matched to a gene: 4. The CDR3 spans 14 residues. Germline lookup yields CDR1 LNHDA and CDR2 SQIVND (reference sequence). CDR3 nucleotides: TGTGCCAGTAGTATAGCCCTGACAGGGGGTGAGCAGTTCTTC. Its protein is CASSIALTGGEQFF. Using reference TRBV19 and TRBJ2-1 for the parts outside the CDR3, the full variable domain is DGGITQSPKYLFRKEGQNVTLSCEQNLNHDAMYWYRQDPGQGLRLIYYSQIVNDFQKGDIAEGYSVSREKKESFPLTVTSAQKNPTAFYLCASSIALTGGEQFFGPGTRLTVL.

This clone came up once. The chain is built from TRBV7-2 and TRBJ2-7; D is possibly TRBD2 (6 bases). The CDR3 loop spans 15 amino acids. Germline V lookup: CDR1 SGHTA, CDR2 FQGNSA. Deletions cut 5 bases from V and 7 bases from J, with 21 bases between. CDR3: CASSQSWDSPREQYF. The CDR3 DNA sequence: TGTGCCAGCAGCCAGTCTTGGGACTCGCCGAGGGAGCAGTACTTC.

V gene TRBV5-1 combines with J gene TRBJ2-3; D is possibly TRBD1 (5 bases). In germline, CDR1 is SGHRS, CDR2 YFSETQ. Between the trimmed V and J ends, which lost 8 bases and 4 bases, there was a span of 14 bases. The CDR3 is 13 residues long. In DNA form, the CDR3 reads TGCGCCAGTGCCTCCCAGGGCGCAGATACGCAGTATTTT. Its protein product is CASASQGADTQYF.

This CDR3 reads CASSPPPRGTEAFF. In DNA form, the CDR3 reads TGTGCCAGCAGTCCCCCTCCGAGGGGCACTGAAGCTTTCTTT. The chain employs TRBV28 and TRBJ1-1, with D maybe TRBD1 (5 bases). The CDR3 has 14 amino acids. V lost 5 bases to trimming and J lost 4 bases, with 14 bases between them. The germline CDR1 and CDR2 sequences are MDHEN and SYDVKM.

The gene calls are TRBV7-3 and TRBJ2-6; a weak D match, TRBD2 (6 bases). The V gene lost 3 bases and the J gene lost 0 bases, with 9 bases spanning the gap. Per germline, CDR1 SGHTA and CDR2 FQGTGA. The CDR3 has 16 amino acids. The CDR3 nucleotides are TGTGCCAGCAGCTTGGCGCGGGACTCTGGGGCCAACGTCCTGACTTTC. Translating gives CASSLARDSGANVLTF.

This chain uses TRBV5-1 with TRBJ2-7, with TRBD1 as a possible D gene (5 bases). Trimming shortened V by 4 bases and J by 3 bases, and 14 bases separated the two germline ends. The CDR3 totals 14 residues. CDR1 is SGHRS, CDR2 YFSETQ, per germline. The CDR3 nucleotides are TGCGCCAGCAGCGTCACCAGGGATATCTACGAGCAGTACTTC. As protein: CASSVTRDIYEQYF.

Remarks on this clone: This CDR3 is also generated by other DNA sequences in the sample. This chain connects TRBV28 to TRBJ1-2; 10 bases are shared with TRBD1. The junction had 3 bases not matched to a gene; V was cut back by 6 bases and J by 2 bases. Germline assignment: CDR1 MDHEN and CDR2 SYDVKM. The CDR3 has 14 amino acids. The CDR3 DNA reads TGTGCCAGCAGCTGGACAGGGGGAAACTATGGCTACACCTTC. This encodes CASSWTGGNYGYTF.

The gene calls are TRBV9 and TRBJ2-7; TRBD2 matches at 8 bases. Germline V gene sequence: CDR1 SGDLS, CDR2 YYNGEE. J gave up 7 bases and V 4 bases, and 13 bases lay outside the gene matches. The CDR3 length is 15 residues. CDR3 residues: CASSLSGSPGLEQYF. CDR3 sequence (DNA): TGTGCCAGCAGCTTAAGCGGGAGCCCAGGTCTGGAGCAGTACTTC. Supplemented by reference TRBV9 and TRBJ2-7, the full variable domain reads DSGVTQTPKHLITATGQRVTLRCSPRSGDLSVYWYQQSLDQGLQFLIQYYNGEERAKGNILERFSAQQFPDLHSELNLSSLELGDSALYFCASSLSGSPGLEQYFGPGTRLTVT.

The chain uses TRBV28 and TRBJ2-5, with 9 bases fitting TRBD1. This CDR3 comprises 15 residues. Germline V gene lookup returns CDR1 MDHEN and CDR2 SYDVKM. J lost 5 bases, V lost 7 bases, and 11 bases had no gene match. CDR3 in DNA: TGTGCCAGCACCAAATCGGGGACAGGGCCGGAGACCCAGTACTTC. The encoded protein is CASTKSGTGPETQYF.

The chain employs TRBV4-1 and TRBJ1-4, with a weak D call TRBD1 (5 bases). CDR1 and CDR2 from the germline V gene are MGHRA and YSYEKL. V lost 6 bases to trimming and J lost 5 bases, with 16 bases between them. The CDR3 is made up of 15 amino acids. CDR3 bases: TGCGCCAGCAGGCCTATTGGGACGGCGAATGAAAAACTGTTTTTT. This gives the protein CASRPIGTANEKLFF.

CDR3: CASSSRTSGTTDTQYF. The CDR3 DNA reads as TGTGCCAGCAGCTCAAGGACTAGCGGGACCACAGATACGCAGTATTTT. This chain connects TRBV7-9 to TRBJ2-3; 12 bases match TRBD2. CDR1 and CDR2 (germline): SEHNR, FQNEAQ (reference sequence). V lost 4 bases and J lost 2; bases outside the gene matches: 4. CDR3 size: 16 residues.

V gene TRBV7-9 combines with J gene TRBJ2-7, with 7 nucleotides matching TRBD1. Germline V gene data show CDR1 as SEHNR and CDR2 as FQNEAQ (reference sequence). The CDR3 contains 15 residues. V gave up 4 bases and J gave up 0 bases; unmatched junction bases: 6. CDR3 protein: CASSSVDRNSYEQYF. CDR3 DNA sequence: TGTGCCAGCAGCTCAGTGGACAGGAACTCCTACGAGCAGTACTTC.

About this clone itself: Different DNA sequences within this sample yield the same CDR3. This chain uses TRBV6-1 with TRBJ1-5, with TRBD1 as a possible D gene (5 bases). The CDR3 covers 13 residues. Germline V CDR1 and CDR2: MNHNS, SASEGT. V was trimmed by 3 bases and J by 5 bases, leaving 8 bases between them. The CDR3 is CASSEQGDQPQHF. DNA for the CDR3: TGTGCCAGCAGTGAGCAGGGCGATCAGCCCCAGCATTTT.